This TCR beta chain emerged from a study of T cells in narcolepsy. The method was immunoSEQ multiplex PCR; TCRdb's version includes in-frame clones alone and lacks a portion of them. The sample shows about 22,000 clones, 81% of them seen only once. This CDR3 comprises 15 residues. The V gene's germline CDR1 is LGHNT and CDR2 FRNRAP. With 7 bases clipped from V and 7 bases from J, the junction kept 10 bases outside the gene matches. The clonotype originates from a human donor in good health. The J gene is TRBJ2-1, the V gene TRBV12-5; TRBD2 matches at 10 bases. The sample taken for sequencing was memory (CD45RA-) CD4+ T cells from blood. The DNA for the CDR3 is TGTGCTAGTGCCTTGGGACTAGCGAGTAAAAATGAGCAGTTCTTC. As protein: CASALGLASKNEQFF.